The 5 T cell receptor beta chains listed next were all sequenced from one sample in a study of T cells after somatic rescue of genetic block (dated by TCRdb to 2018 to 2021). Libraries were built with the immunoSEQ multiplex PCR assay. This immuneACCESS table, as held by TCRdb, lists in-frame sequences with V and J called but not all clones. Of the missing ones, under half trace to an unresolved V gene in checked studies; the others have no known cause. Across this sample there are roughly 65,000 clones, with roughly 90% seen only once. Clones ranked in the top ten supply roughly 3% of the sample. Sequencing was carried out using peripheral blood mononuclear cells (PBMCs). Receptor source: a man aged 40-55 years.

CDR3 amino acids: CASSHGGLKNTGELFF. CDR3 in DNA: TGCGCCAGCAGCCACGGGGGGCTAAAAAACACCGGGGAGCTGTTTTTT. This sequence joins TRBV4-3 and TRBJ2-2; tentatively, D is TRBD2 (7 bases). Per the germline V gene, CDR1 is LGHNA and CDR2 is YSLEER. The CDR3 runs to 16 residues. V shed 3 bases and J shed 2 bases, with 13 bases lying between them.

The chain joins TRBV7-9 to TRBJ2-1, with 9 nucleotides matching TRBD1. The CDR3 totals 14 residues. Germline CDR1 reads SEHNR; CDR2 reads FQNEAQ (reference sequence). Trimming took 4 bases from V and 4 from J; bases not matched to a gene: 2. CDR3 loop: CASSSGQGYNEQFF. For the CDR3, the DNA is TGTGCCAGCAGCTCGGGACAGGGTTACAATGAGCAGTTCTTC.

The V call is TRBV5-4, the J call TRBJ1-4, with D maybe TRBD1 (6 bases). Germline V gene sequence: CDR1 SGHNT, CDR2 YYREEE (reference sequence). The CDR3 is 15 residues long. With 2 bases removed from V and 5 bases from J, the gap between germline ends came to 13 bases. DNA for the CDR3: TGTGCCAGCAGCTTTACTGGGGGCTCGAATGAAAAACTGTTTTTT. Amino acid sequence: CASSFTGGSNEKLFF. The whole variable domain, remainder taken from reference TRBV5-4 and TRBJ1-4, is ETGVTQSPTHLIKTRGQQVTLRCSSQSGHNTVSWYQQALGQGPQFIFQYYREEENGRGNFPPRFSGLQFPNYSSELNVNALELDDSALYLCASSFTGGSNEKLFFGSGTQLSVL.

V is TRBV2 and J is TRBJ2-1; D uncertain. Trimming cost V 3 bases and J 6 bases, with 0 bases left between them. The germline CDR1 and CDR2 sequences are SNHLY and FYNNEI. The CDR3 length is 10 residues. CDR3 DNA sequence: TGTGCCAGCAGTGACAATGAGCAGTTCTTC. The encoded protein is CASSDNEQFF.

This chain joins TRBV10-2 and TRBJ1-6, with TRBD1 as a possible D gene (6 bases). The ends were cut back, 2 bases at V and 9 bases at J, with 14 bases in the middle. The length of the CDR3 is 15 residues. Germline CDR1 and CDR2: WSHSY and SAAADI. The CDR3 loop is CASSERGAVSSPLHF. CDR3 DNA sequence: TGCGCCAGCAGTGAGCGGGGGGCTGTGAGTTCACCCCTCCACTTT.